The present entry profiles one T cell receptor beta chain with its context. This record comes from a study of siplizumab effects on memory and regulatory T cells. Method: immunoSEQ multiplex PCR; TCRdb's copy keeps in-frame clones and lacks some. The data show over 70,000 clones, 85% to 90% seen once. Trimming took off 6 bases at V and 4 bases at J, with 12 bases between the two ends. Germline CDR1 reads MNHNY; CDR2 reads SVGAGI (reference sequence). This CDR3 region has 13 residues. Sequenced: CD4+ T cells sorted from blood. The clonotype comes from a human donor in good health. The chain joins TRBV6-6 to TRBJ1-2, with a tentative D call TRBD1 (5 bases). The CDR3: CASSQGPSYGYTF. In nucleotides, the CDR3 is TGTGCCAGCAGCCAGGGACCTAGCTATGGCTACACCTTC.